One and the same sample provided the 25 T cell receptor beta chains below, sequenced in a study of cytomegalovirus exposure and HLA in healthy donors. PCR employed 60 Vbeta and 13 Jbeta primers. Sequenced by immunoSEQ multiplex PCR; TCRdb stores in-frame clones only, minus some. The table shows 130,000 to 150,000 clones, with over 70% occurring only once. Source material: PBMCs. These receptor sequences come from a male donor in good health and CMV-seronegative.

The rearrangement links TRBV6-7 to TRBJ1-1, with TRBD1 as a possible D gene (5 bases). TRBV6-7 is noted as an ORF with a role that remains uncertain. V lost 7 bases and J lost 1, with 10 bases in between. The length of the CDR3 is 13 residues. CDR3 amino acids: CASKRQGNTEAFF. CDR3 sequence (DNA): TGTGCCAGCAAGAGGCAGGGGAACACTGAAGCTTTCTTT.

The V gene is TRBV6-6, the J gene TRBJ2-1, with D unresolved. CDR1 is MNHNY, CDR2 SVGAGI, per germline (reference sequence). V shed 6 bases and J shed 7 bases, with 13 bases lying between them. The CDR3 totals 13 residues. The CDR3 nucleotides are TGTGCCAGCAGGGAACGGGTTGGGAATGAGCAGTTCTTC. This translates into CASRERVGNEQFF.

This clone was detected only a few times. J is TRBJ1-2 and V is TRBV6-5; the D is unclear. The CDR3 sequence is 13 residues long. The V and J ends lost 5 bases and 0 bases respectively, with 7 bases between them. Germline V gene sequence: CDR1 MNHEY, CDR2 SVGAGI. The CDR3 reads CASSEMTNYGYTF. For the CDR3, the DNA is TGTGCCAGCAGTGAGATGACTAACTATGGCTACACCTTC.

The rearrangement links TRBV18 to TRBJ1-2; D might be TRBD1 (6 bases). The CDR3 totals 13 residues. Germline CDR1 KGHSH, CDR2 LQKENI. Trimming removed 3 bases at V and 8 bases at J, with 13 bases between. The CDR3 nucleotides are TGTGCCAGCTCACCGCTAGGACAGTCGGGCTACACCTTC. Its translation is CASSPLGQSGYTF. Together with reference TRBV18 and TRBJ1-2, the CDR3 gives the full variable domain: NAGVMQNPRHLVRRRGQEARLRCSPMKGHSHVYWYRQLPEEGLKFMVYLQKENIIDESGMPKERFSAEFPKEGPSILRIQQVVRGDSAAYFCASSPLGQSGYTFGSGTRLTVV.

This clone occurred a few times. The chain has TRBV7-2 and TRBJ1-2; 7 bases are a match to TRBD1. Germline V gene lookup returns CDR1 SGHTA and CDR2 FQGNSA. J gave up 8 bases and V 1 base, and 7 bases lay outside the gene matches. The CDR3 sequence is 14 residues long. The CDR3 DNA is TGTGCCAGCAGCTTAGAAAGGACAGGAGGAGGCTACACCTTC. This sequence encodes CASSLERTGGGYTF.

The rearrangement uses TRBV15 and TRBJ1-1; a possible D gene is TRBD1 (5 bases). Germline V CDR1 and CDR2: LNHNV, YYDKDF (reference sequence). The CDR3 loop spans 15 amino acids. Trimming removed 1 base at V and 0 bases at J, with 9 bases between. The CDR3 region is CATSRGGVVNTEAFF. CDR3 nucleotide sequence: TGTGCCACCAGCAGAGGGGGGGTAGTGAACACTGAAGCTTTCTTT.

The chain has TRBV6-5 and TRBJ2-1; TRBD2 agrees at 8 bases. CDR1 MNHEY and CDR2 SVGAGI come from the germline V gene. The CDR3 length is 14 residues. V gave up 2 bases and J gave up 8 bases; unmatched junction bases: 5. CDR3 in amino acids: CASSYDGGGYEQFF. CDR3 DNA: TGTGCCAGCAGTTACGACGGCGGGGGGTATGAGCAGTTCTTC.

The chain employs TRBV19 and TRBJ2-7, with D perhaps matching TRBD1 (6 bases). Trimming took off 4 bases at V and 1 base at J, with 11 bases between the two ends. From germline, CDR1 is LNHDA and CDR2 SQIVND (reference sequence). CDR3 length: 14 residues. DNA of the CDR3: TGTGCCAGTAGTAATGGGGGCGGATCCTACGAGCAGTACTTC. This encodes CASSNGGGSYEQYF.

The chain joins TRBV27 to TRBJ2-2, with D perhaps TRBD1 (6 bases). The CDR3 extends over 15 amino acids. V shed 6 bases and J shed 1 base, with 12 bases lying between them. In germline, CDR1 is MNHEY, CDR2 SMNVEV (reference sequence). The CDR3 nucleotides are TGTGCCAGCAGGCTACAGGGACGGAACACCGGGGAGCTGTTTTTT. It yields the protein CASRLQGRNTGELFF.

The chain couples TRBV7-9 to TRBJ2-7, with D tentatively TRBD1 (7 bases). The CDR3 totals 14 residues. The germline V and J ends were trimmed by 6 bases and 5 bases, with 17 bases remaining between them. Germline assignment: CDR1 SEHNR and CDR2 FQNEAQ (reference sequence). The DNA for the CDR3 is TGTGCCAGCAGTCGAACAGGGGAGGTCCACGAGCAGTACTTC. Its translation is CASSRTGEVHEQYF.

This clone was detected a few times. The gene calls are TRBV9 and TRBJ2-6; perhaps TRBD2 as D (5 bases). Germline V CDR1 and CDR2: SGDLS, YYNGEE. Trimming removed 4 bases at V and 0 bases at J, with 14 bases between. The CDR3 covers 17 residues. The DNA of the CDR3 is TGTGCCAGCAGCCTTCATGTGGGGAGCTCTGGGGCCAACGTCCTGACTTTC. Its protein product is CASSLHVGSSGANVLTF.

The chain has TRBV29-1 and TRBJ1-2; TRBD1 agrees at 7 bases. V was clipped by 7 bases and J by 7 bases; unmatched bases: 9. The germline CDR1 and CDR2 sequences are SQVTM and ANQGSEA. The CDR3 contains 12 residues. In DNA, the CDR3 is TGCAGCGCACCTACAGGGGCCGGTGGCTACACCTTC. This sequence encodes CSAPTGAGGYTF.

Only a few counts were recorded for this clone. The chain is built from TRBV28 and TRBJ1-6; D gene unclear. V dropped 3 bases and J dropped 10 bases, with 10 bases sitting between them. This CDR3 contains 13 residues. Germline loops: CDR1 MDHEN, CDR2 SYDVKM. CDR3 DNA: TGTGCCAGCAGTTTCTTGGGGAGGTCACCCCTCCACTTT. As protein: CASSFLGRSPLHF.

The gene calls are TRBV7-3 and TRBJ2-1, with 7 bases aligning to TRBD2. Germline V gene data show CDR1 as SGHTA and CDR2 as FQGTGA. The CDR3 length is 12 residues. J lost 12 bases, V lost 1 base, and 3 bases had no gene match. The chain's CDR3 is CASSLKAGRQFF. CDR3 in DNA: TGTGCCAGCAGCTTAAAAGCGGGGCGGCAGTTCTTC.

This clone was counted only a few times. CDR3 coding DNA: TGTGCCAGCAGCCAAGAAGGCACAGGGCGGGAGACCCAGTACTTC. This sequence encodes CASSQEGTGRETQYF. The chain combines TRBV4-2 with TRBJ2-5, with D maybe TRBD1 (6 bases). The CDR3 is made up of 15 amino acids. The V gene's germline CDR1 is LGHNA and CDR2 YNFKEQ. V was cut by 0 bases and J by 5 bases, with 13 bases left in between.

This clone has a single count. The rearrangement links TRBV5-6 to TRBJ1-4, with D possibly TRBD1 on 5 matching bases. CDR1 is SGHDT, CDR2 YYEEEE, per germline. This CDR3 contains 14 residues. The V end lost 3 bases, the J end lost 4 bases, and 10 bases lay between the germline ends. For the CDR3, the DNA is TGTGCCAGCAGCTACGGGGGGAATAATGAAAAACTGTTTTTT. Protein sequence: CASSYGGNNEKLFF.

J is TRBJ2-2 and V is TRBV5-1, with D hard to call. The CDR3 is 14 residues long. In germline, CDR1 is SGHRS, CDR2 YFSETQ. Trimming removed 4 bases from V and 0 bases from J, with 7 bases in between. CDR3 sequence reads: CASSPNPNTGELFF. The CDR3 coding sequence is TGCGCCAGCAGCCCTAATCCGAACACCGGGGAGCTGTTTTTT.

The V call is TRBV2, the J call TRBJ2-5, with 7 bases that match TRBD1. The J call may be mistaken, given a closer DNA end match to TRBJ2-7. The CDR3 length is 19 residues. Germline CDR1 and CDR2: SNHLY and FYNNEI. The CDR3 region is CASSERESDGRGLSYEQYF. CDR3 DNA sequence: TGTGCCAGCAGTGAAAGGGAATCGGATGGTAGGGGGCTGTCCTACGAGCAGTACTTC.

This chain joins TRBV30 and TRBJ1-1; the match to TRBD1 covers 9 bases. Trimming took 4 bases from V and 5 from J; bases not matched to a gene: 8. Germline V gene lookup returns CDR1 GTSNPN and CDR2 SVGIG (reference sequence). CDR3 length: 14 amino acids. The CDR3 spells CAWNPGQGRTEAFF. CDR3 bases: TGTGCCTGGAACCCGGGACAGGGAAGGACTGAAGCTTTCTTT.

The chain has TRBV6-5 and TRBJ1-2; perhaps TRBD1 as D (5 bases). Trimming shortened V by 6 bases and J by 4 bases, and 12 bases separated the two germline ends. CDR1 is MNHEY, CDR2 SVGAGI, per germline. The CDR3 sequence is 13 residues long. In nucleotides, the CDR3 is TGTGCCAGCAGGGGACTCCCGGTCTATGGCTACACCTTC. It yields the protein CASRGLPVYGYTF.

CDR3 bases: TGTGCCAGCAGCGGACAGGGACCCCAGCCCCAGCATTTT. Protein: CASSGQGPQPQHF. The chain carries TRBV6-5 and TRBJ1-5; 8 nucleotides align to TRBD1. The germline V gene has CDR1 MNHEY and CDR2 SVGAGI. Unmatched junction bases numbered 5, after V lost 6 bases and J lost 7 bases. This CDR3 has 13 residues.

This clone was recorded a few times. This chain connects TRBV5-1 to TRBJ1-4; 7 bases fit TRBD1. V trimming: 0 bases; J trimming: 7 bases; junction bases outside the gene matches: 6. CDR1 is SGHRS, CDR2 YFSETQ, per germline. The CDR3 totals 15 residues. In DNA form, the CDR3 reads TGCGCCAGCAGCTTGGGTCGACAGGGAGGTGAAAAACTGTTTTTT. The encoded protein is CASSLGRQGGEKLFF.

This sequence joins TRBV19 and TRBJ2-6; 7 bases match TRBD1. This CDR3 has 17 amino acids. With V trimmed by 5 bases and J by 2 bases, 9 bases remained unmatched. Germline V gene lookup returns CDR1 LNHDA and CDR2 SQIVND (reference sequence). The CDR3 DNA reads TGTGCCAGTAGTCCCACAGGGGAGCGAGCTGGGGCCAACGTCCTGACTTTC. It is translated as CASSPTGERAGANVLTF.

This chain links TRBV6-1 with TRBJ1-2, with a possible D match to TRBD1 (5 bases). The V gene's germline CDR1 is MNHNS and CDR2 SASEGT. The V end was cut by 8 bases, the J end by 7 bases, with 14 bases between. The CDR3 consists of 12 residues. CDR3 nucleotides: TGTGCCAGCGGCGAGCCGGGGGTTGGCTACACCTTC. It translates to CASGEPGVGYTF.

The gene calls are TRBV4-2 and TRBJ2-7; TRBD1 aligns across 8 bases. CDR1 LGHNA and CDR2 YNFKEQ come from the germline V gene. This CDR3 has 13 residues. J was trimmed by 5 bases and V by 1 base; bases with no gene match: 1. The CDR3 protein is CASSQGTGNEQYF. In DNA, the CDR3 is TGTGCCAGCAGCCAAGGGACAGGGAACGAGCAGTACTTC.